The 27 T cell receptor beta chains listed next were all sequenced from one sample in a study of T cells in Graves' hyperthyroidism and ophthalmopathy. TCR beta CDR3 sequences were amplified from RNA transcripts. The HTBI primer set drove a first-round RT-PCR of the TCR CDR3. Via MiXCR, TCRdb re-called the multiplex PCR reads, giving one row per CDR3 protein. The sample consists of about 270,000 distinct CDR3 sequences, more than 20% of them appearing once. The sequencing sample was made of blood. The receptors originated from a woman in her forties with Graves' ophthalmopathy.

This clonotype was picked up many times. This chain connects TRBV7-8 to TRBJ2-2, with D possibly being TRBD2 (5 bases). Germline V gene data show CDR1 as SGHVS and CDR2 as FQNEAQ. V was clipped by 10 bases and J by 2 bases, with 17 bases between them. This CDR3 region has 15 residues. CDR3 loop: CATTRARTNTGELFF. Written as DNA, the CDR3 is TGTGCCACCACTAGGGCTAGGACTAACACCGGGGAGCTGTTTTTT.

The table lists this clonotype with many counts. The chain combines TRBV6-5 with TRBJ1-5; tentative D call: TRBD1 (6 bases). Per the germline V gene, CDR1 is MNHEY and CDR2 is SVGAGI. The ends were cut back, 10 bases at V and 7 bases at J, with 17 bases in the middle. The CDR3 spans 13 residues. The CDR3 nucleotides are TGTGCCATAATGGAGGGGGGCCGGCAGCCCCAGCATTTT. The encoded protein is CAIMEGGRQPQHF.

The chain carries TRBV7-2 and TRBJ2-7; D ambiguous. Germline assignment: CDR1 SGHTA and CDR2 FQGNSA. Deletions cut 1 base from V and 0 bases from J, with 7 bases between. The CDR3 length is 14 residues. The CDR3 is CASSLEASSYEQYF. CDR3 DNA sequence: TGTGCCAGCAGCTTAGAAGCGAGCTCCTACGAGCAGTACTTC.

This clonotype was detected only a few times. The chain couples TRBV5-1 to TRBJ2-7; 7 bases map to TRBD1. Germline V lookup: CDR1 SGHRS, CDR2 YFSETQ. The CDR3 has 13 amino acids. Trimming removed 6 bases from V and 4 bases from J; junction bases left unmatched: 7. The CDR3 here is CASNEGGKYEQYF. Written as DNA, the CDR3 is TGCGCCAGCAACGAAGGGGGCAAATACGAGCAGTACTTC.

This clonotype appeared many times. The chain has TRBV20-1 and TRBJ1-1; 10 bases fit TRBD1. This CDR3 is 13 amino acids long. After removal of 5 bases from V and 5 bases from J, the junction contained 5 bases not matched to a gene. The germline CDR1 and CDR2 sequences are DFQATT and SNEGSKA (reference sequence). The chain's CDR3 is CSAPDRGRTEAFF. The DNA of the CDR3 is TGCAGTGCTCCCGACAGGGGGCGAACTGAAGCTTTCTTT.

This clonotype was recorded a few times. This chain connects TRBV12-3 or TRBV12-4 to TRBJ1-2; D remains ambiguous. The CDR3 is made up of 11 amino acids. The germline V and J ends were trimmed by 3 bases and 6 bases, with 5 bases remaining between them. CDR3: CASSFSNGYTF. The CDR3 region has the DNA TGTGCCAGCAGTTTTTCGAATGGCTACACCTTC.

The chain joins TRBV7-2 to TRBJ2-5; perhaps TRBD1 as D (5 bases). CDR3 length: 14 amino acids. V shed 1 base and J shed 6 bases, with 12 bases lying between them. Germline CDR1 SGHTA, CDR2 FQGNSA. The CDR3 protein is CASSLGQGRKTQYF. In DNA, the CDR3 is TGTGCCAGCAGCTTAGGTCAGGGTAGGAAGACCCAGTACTTC.

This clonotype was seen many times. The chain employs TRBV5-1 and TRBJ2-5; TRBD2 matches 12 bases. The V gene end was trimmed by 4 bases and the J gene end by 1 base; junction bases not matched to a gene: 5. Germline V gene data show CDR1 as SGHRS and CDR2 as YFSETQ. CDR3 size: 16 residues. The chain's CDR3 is CASSQGLAGTQETQYF. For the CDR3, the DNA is TGCGCCAGCAGCCAGGGACTAGCGGGTACCCAAGAGACCCAGTACTTC.

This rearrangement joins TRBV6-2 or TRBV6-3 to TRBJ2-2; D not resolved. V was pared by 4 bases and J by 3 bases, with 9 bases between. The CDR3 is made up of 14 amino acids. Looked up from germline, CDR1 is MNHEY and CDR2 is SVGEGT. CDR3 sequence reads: CASSFSTDTGELFF. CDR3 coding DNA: TGTGCCAGCAGTTTTAGCACGGACACCGGGGAGCTGTTTTTT.

The CDR3 reads CASSTGLAGATGETQYF. CDR3 nucleotides: TGTGCCAGCAGCACCGGACTAGCGGGAGCCACGGGGGAGACCCAGTACTTC. V is TRBV5-6 and J is TRBJ2-5, with TRBD2 matching over 13 bases. The CDR3 consists of 17 residues. The ends lost 4 bases at V and 5 bases at J; junction bases unmatched: 11. Germline V gene sequence: CDR1 SGHDT, CDR2 YYEEEE.

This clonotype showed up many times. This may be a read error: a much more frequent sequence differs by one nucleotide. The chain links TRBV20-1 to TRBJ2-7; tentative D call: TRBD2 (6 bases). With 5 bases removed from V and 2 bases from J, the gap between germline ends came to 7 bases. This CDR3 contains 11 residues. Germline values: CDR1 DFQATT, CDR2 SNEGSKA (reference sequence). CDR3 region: CSARTTYEQYF. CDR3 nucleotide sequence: TGCAGTGCTCGGACTACCTACGAGCAGTACTTC.

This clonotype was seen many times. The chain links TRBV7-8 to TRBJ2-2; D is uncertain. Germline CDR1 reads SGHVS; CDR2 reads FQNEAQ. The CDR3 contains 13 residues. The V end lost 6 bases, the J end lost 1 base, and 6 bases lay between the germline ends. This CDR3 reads CASRQRNTGELFF. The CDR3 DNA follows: TGTGCCAGCAGACAACGGAACACCGGGGAGCTGTTTTTT.

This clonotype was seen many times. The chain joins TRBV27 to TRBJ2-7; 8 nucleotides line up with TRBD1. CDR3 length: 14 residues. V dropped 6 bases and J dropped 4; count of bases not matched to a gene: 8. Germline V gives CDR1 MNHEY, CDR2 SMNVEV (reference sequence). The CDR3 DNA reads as TGTGCCAGCAGGGAGAGACAGGGGATTTACGAGCAGTACTTC. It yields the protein CASRERQGIYEQYF.

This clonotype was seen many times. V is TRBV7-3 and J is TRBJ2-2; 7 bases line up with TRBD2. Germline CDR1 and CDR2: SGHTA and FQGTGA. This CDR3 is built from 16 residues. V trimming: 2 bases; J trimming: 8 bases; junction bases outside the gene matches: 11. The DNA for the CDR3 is TGTGCCAGCAGCTTATTTGAGCGGGGAAAGAATGGGGAGCTGTTTTTT. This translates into CASSLFERGKNGELFF.

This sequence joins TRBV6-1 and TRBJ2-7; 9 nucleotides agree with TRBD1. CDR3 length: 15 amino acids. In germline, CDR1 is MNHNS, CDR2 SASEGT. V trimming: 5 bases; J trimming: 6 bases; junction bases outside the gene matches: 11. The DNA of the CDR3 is TGTGCCAGCAGTCTCACCGGGACAGGGATGGGCGAGCAGTACTTC. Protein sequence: CASSLTGTGMGEQYF.

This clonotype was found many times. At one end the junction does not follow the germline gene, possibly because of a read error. The CDR3 protein is CASSLAGSGQETQYF. Here the CDR3 DNA reads TGTGCTAGCAGCTTAGCGGGTAGCGGACAAGAGACCCAGTACTTC. The rearrangement uses TRBV7-7 and TRBJ2-5; 7 bases align to TRBD2. Germline CDR1 and CDR2: SSHAT and FNYEAQ (reference sequence). The CDR3 is made up of 15 amino acids.

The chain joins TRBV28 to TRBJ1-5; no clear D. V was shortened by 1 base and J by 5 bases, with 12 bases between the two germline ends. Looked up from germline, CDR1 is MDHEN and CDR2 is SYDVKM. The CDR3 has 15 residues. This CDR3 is CASSLLRSGYQPQHF. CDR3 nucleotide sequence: TGTGCCAGCAGTTTATTACGGAGTGGGTATCAGCCCCAGCATTTT.

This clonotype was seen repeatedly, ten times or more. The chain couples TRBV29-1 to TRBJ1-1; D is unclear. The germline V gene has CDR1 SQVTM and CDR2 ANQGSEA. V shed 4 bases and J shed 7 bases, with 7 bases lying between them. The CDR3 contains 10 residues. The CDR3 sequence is CSVVTNEAFF. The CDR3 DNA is TGCAGCGTTGTTACCAATGAAGCTTTCTTT.

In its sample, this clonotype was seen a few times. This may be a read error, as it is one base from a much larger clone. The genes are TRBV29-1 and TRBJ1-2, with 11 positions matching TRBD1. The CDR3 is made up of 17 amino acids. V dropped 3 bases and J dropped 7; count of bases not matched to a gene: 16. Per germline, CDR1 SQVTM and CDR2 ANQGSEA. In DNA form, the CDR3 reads TGCAGCGTTGACGCTTTGGACAGGGGGCTGTTCTCAGGTGGCTACACCTTC. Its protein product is CSVDALDRGLFSGGYTF.

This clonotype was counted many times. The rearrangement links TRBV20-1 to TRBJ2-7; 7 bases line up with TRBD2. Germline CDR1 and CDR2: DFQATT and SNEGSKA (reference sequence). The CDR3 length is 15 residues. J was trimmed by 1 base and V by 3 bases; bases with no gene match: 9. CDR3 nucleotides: TGCAGTGCTAGGGGACCTAGCGGACAATCCTACGAGCAGTACTTC. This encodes CSARGPSGQSYEQYF.

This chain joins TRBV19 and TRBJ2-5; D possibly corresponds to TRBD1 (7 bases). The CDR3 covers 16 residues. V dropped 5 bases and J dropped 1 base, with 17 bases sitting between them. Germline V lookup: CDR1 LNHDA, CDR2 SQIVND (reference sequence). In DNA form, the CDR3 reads TGTGCCAGTAGTCTGAACAGGGGAGGTTTCCAAGAGACCCAGTACTTC. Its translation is CASSLNRGGFQETQYF.

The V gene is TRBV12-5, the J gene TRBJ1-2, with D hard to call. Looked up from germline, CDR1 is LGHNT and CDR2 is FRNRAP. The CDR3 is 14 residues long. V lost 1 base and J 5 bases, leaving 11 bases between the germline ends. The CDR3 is CASGLAHRGYGYTF. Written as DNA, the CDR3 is TGTGCTAGTGGTTTGGCCCACAGAGGATATGGCTACACCTTC.

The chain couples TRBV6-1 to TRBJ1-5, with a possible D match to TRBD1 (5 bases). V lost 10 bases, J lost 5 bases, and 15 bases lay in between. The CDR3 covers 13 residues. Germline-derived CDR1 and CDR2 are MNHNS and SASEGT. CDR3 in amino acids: CATTRDGDQPQHF. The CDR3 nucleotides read TGTGCCACCACACGGGACGGCGATCAGCCCCAGCATTTT.

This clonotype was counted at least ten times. CDR3: CSAYDGPIEQYF. The CDR3 DNA reads TGCAGTGCCTATGACGGTCCCATCGAGCAGTACTTC. The V gene is TRBV20-1, the J gene TRBJ2-7; D gene ambiguous. Germline values: CDR1 DFQATT, CDR2 SNEGSKA (reference sequence). V was pared by 6 bases and J by 6 bases, with 15 bases between. The CDR3 is made up of 12 amino acids.

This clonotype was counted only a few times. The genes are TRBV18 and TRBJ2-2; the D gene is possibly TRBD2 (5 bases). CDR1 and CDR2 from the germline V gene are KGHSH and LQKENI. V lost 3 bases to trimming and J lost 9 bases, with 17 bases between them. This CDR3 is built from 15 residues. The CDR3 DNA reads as TGTGCCAGCTCACCCGGAGGAGCCGAGAGGAGGGAGCTGTTTTTT. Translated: CASSPGGAERRELFF.

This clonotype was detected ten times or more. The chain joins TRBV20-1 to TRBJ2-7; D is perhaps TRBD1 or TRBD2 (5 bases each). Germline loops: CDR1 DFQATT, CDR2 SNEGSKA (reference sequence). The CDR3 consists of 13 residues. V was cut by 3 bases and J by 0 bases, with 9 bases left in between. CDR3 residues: CSASRDGSYEQYF. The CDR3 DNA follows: TGCAGTGCTAGCCGGGACGGCTCCTACGAGCAGTACTTC.

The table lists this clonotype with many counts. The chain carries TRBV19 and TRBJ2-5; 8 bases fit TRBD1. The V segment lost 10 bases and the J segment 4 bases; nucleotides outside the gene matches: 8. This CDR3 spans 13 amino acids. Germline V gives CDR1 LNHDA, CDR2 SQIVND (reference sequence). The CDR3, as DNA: TGTGCCACCGGACAGGGATACGGAGAGACCCAGTACTTC. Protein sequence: CATGQGYGETQYF.